These T cell receptor beta chains were read from a single sample in a study of T cells in Graves' hyperthyroidism and ophthalmopathy. MiXCR was run by TCRdb on the multiplex PCR reads, yielding one entry per CDR3 protein. Of about 180,000 distinct CDR3 sequences listed, 15% to 20% are singletons. The sequenced sample consisted of blood. These receptors were taken from a woman aged 45-60 years with Graves' hyperthyroidism. Both conserved end residues are part of each CDR3. The order of the fields is J gene, V gene, CDR3 length, D gene, CDR3 protein. A D gene is named only where the DNA matches it firmly.

>TRBJ1-3|TRBV27|16|TRBD1
CASSPMDRFSGNTIYF
>TRBJ1-1|TRBV29-1|15|-
CSVEDPGAKNTEAFF
>TRBJ1-1|TRBV19|13|-
CASPDNMNTEAFF
>TRBJ2-7|TRBV7-9|16|TRBD1
CTSSLGGTGGLYEQYF
>TRBJ1-5|TRBV27|14|-
CASSLIRGGQPQHF
>TRBJ2-1|TRBV27|12|TRBD2
CASSLGLEEQFF
>TRBJ2-5|TRBV7-9|15|-
CASSLAGITEETQYF
>TRBJ2-1|TRBV5-5|15|-
CASSWTASSYNEQFF
>TRBJ2-7|TRBV28|17|TRBD1
CASSTRQGAGPEYEQYF
>TRBJ1-2|TRBV5-4|14|-
CASSGLQGYYGYTF
>TRBJ2-1|TRBV5-1|14|-
CASSLSDTYNEQFF
>TRBJ2-1|TRBV7-9|14|-
CASSLASGVNEQFF
>TRBJ1-1|TRBV19|15|-
CASSIQAGTDTEAFF
>TRBJ1-3|TRBV7-8|16|-
CASSLGGVPIGNTIYF
>TRBJ1-2|TRBV29-1|11|-
CIIQDGYGYTF
>TRBJ2-7|TRBV5-1|15|-
CASSSRSTLSYEQYF
>TRBJ2-1|TRBV11-1|12|-
CASNLDRGEQFF
>TRBJ2-3|TRBV9|17|TRBD2
CASSASVSGGLTDTQYF
>TRBJ2-7|TRBV28|12|-
CASSLLGSEQYF
>TRBJ1-6|TRBV18|15|-
CASSQSTLPGSPLHF
>TRBJ1-5|TRBV28|15|TRBD1
CASSLLTGGGQPQHF
>TRBJ1-4|TRBV2|16|-
CASSDDAIRANEKLFF
>TRBJ2-3|TRBV12-3/TRBV12-4|19|TRBD2
CASSSSKVGGTSRTDTQYF
>TRBJ2-4|TRBV27|13|-
CASTDRAKNIQYF
>TRBJ2-5|TRBV3-1|18|-
CASSQGSFRGTTGETQYF
>TRBJ1-5|TRBV15|14|-
CATSRDGTHQPQHF
>TRBJ2-6|TRBV7-9|14|-
CASSPQWGANVLTF
>TRBJ2-1|TRBV12-3/TRBV12-4|11|-
CASSPQQEQFF
>TRBJ1-5|TRBV28|14|-
CAYGGSHSNQPQHF
>TRBJ2-7|TRBV28|15|TRBD1
CASRLPGTGGYEQYF
>TRBJ1-6|TRBV4-3|16|TRBD1
CASSQDGTESNSPLHF
>TRBJ2-1|TRBV2|15|TRBD2
CASSVEAGIYNEQFF
>TRBJ2-7|TRBV9|15|-
CASSAEPGPSYEQYF
>TRBJ1-2|TRBV4-1|12|-
CASSLEGDGYTF
>TRBJ1-2|TRBV19|14|-
CASSIGGIGYGYTF
>TRBJ1-6|TRBV6-2/TRBV6-3|16|TRBD1
CASSYPGQGKDSPLHF
>TRBJ1-2|TRBV20-1|14|TRBD1
CSARDDRGFAGYTF
>TRBJ2-2|TRBV11-1|16|-
CASSLVGGRGTGELFF
>TRBJ2-7|TRBV27|15|TRBD1
CASSYTGDLTYEQYF
>TRBJ1-2|TRBV28|14|TRBD1
CASLQTGPPRGYTF
>TRBJ2-1|TRBV2|15|-
CASSYEGGAGGEQFF
>TRBJ1-1|TRBV27|15|-
CASSLLPLGSTEAFF
>TRBJ2-7|TRBV18|13|-
CASSPSRTYEQYF
>TRBJ2-2|TRBV5-1|15|-
CASSPGTEGTGELFF
>TRBJ1-2|TRBV13|14|-
CASSQRGSNYGYTF
>TRBJ2-6|TRBV6-1|17|-
CASSYDDTQAGANVLTF